The sequence of this T cell receptor (beta chain) was determined in a study of blood T cell repertoires in COVID-19. Study in general: From T cells, B-cell-depleted T cells, or PBMCs came the material, which was cDNA or gDNA.

Generated by immunoSEQ multiplex PCR, the TCRdb table keeps only in-frame clones and is missing some. The sample yields nearly 350,000 clones, around nine tenths seen once. The V and J ends lost 6 bases and 2 bases respectively, with 5 bases between them. Germline V CDR1 and CDR2: LNHDA, SQIVND (reference sequence). This CDR3 region has 12 residues. The gene calls are TRBV19 and TRBJ1-3, with D uncertain. The TCR originated in a woman under 30 who had recovered from COVID-19. The sequencing input was peripheral blood. The CDR3 bases are TGTGCCAGTAGCCAGACTGGAAACACCATATATTTT. This encodes CASSQTGNTIYF.